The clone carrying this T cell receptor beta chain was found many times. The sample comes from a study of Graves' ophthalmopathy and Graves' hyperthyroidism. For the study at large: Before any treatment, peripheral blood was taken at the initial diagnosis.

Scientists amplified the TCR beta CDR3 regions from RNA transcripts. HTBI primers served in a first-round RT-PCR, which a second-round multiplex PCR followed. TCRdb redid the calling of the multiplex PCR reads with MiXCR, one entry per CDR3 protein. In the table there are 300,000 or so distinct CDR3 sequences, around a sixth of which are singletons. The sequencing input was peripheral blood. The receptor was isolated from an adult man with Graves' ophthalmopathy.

This chain's CDR3 is CATSRDGTGELFF. The DNA for the CDR3 is TGTGCCACCAGCAGAGACGGGACGGGGGAGCTGTTTTTT. The chain recombines TRBV15 with TRBJ2-2, with D perhaps TRBD1 or TRBD2 (5 bases each). Per the germline V gene, CDR1 is LNHNV and CDR2 is YYDKDF (reference sequence). The CDR3 has 13 amino acids. V gave up 0 bases and J gave up 8 bases, with 7 bases separating them.